These 31 T cell receptor beta chains were all obtained from the same sample, sequenced in a study of shared clonotypes between healthy human individuals. Libraries were prepared by immunoSEQ multiplex PCR; TCRdb keeps only in-frame clonotypes and omits some of them. The top ten hold around 0.14% of the sample, which has millions of clones, around 94% seen once. What was sequenced was naive CD4+ T cells sorted from blood. Subset: CD45RA+ positively selected. These receptors originate from a man aged 18 to 29 in good health.

This rearrangement joins TRBV11-3 to TRBJ2-1; D is unclear. V shed 6 bases and J shed 8 bases, with 23 bases lying between them. This CDR3 has 16 residues. Germline V lookup: CDR1 SGHNT, CDR2 YENEEA. The CDR3 DNA reads TGTGCCAGCAGTCTAAGAAGGTACCCAAGTATGGATGAGCAGTTCTTC. Translating it yields CASSLRRYPSMDEQFF.

CDR3 coding DNA: TGTGCCAGCAGTTACGACCCGGGAGTCTATGGCTACACCTTC. Its protein is CASSYDPGVYGYTF. The chain combines TRBV6-5 with TRBJ1-2; the D is unclear. This CDR3 is 14 amino acids long. Trimming cost V 2 bases and J 4 bases, with 11 bases left between them. CDR1 MNHEY and CDR2 SVGAGI come from the germline V gene.

The DNA of the CDR3 is TGCGCCAGCAAGCTGACCTACATGAACACTGAAGCTTTCTTT. Translated, it gives CASKLTYMNTEAFF. The chain links TRBV5-1 to TRBJ1-1; D gene uncertain. The V end lost 6 bases, the J end lost 0 bases, and 12 bases lay between the germline ends. This CDR3 has 14 residues. Germline CDR1 reads SGHRS; CDR2 reads YFSETQ.

This clone has just a few counts. The sample has other DNA sequences that encode this CDR3 too. This rearrangement joins TRBV18 to TRBJ1-2, with D maybe TRBD1 (6 bases). The V and J ends lost 0 bases and 5 bases respectively, with 10 bases between them. The CDR3 length is 14 residues. Germline-derived CDR1 and CDR2 are KGHSH and LQKENI. The CDR3 spells CASSPPNREYGYTF. As DNA, the CDR3 is TGTGCCAGCTCACCACCGAACAGGGAGTATGGCTACACCTTC.

The chain combines TRBV28 with TRBJ1-2; tentatively, D is TRBD1 (6 bases). The germline V gene has CDR1 MDHEN and CDR2 SYDVKM. The CDR3 has 15 residues. Trimming stripped 2 bases from V and 7 bases from J, with 17 bases between. The CDR3 here is CASSLGLEQGGGYTF. For the CDR3, the DNA is TGTGCCAGCAGTTTAGGGTTGGAACAGGGAGGTGGCTACACCTTC.

The DNA for the CDR3 is TGTGCCAGCAGTTTCGCGATCCCGACAGGGCCCCCTCGTGCGCAGTACTTC. Protein product: CASSFAIPTGPPRAQYF. V usage is TRBV27 and J usage is TRBJ2-7; TRBD1 matches at 7 bases. Looked up from germline, CDR1 is MNHEY and CDR2 is SMNVEV (reference sequence). V gave up 3 bases and J gave up 9 bases; unmatched junction bases: 20. This CDR3 comprises 17 residues.

The chain couples TRBV5-1 to TRBJ2-7; maybe TRBD2 (8 bases). Trimming took off 4 bases at V and 3 bases at J, with 20 bases between the two ends. The CDR3 extends over 16 amino acids. Germline V gene lookup returns CDR1 SGHRS and CDR2 YFSETQ. The CDR3 loop is CASSAEPTGTSYEQYF. In DNA, the CDR3 is TGCGCCAGCAGCGCCGAACCGACAGGGACTAGCTACGAGCAGTACTTC.

CDR3 loop: CASSLTPRETQYF. CDR3 nucleotide sequence: TGTGCCAGCAGTTTGACCCCTCGAGAGACCCAGTACTTC. The chain recombines TRBV27 with TRBJ2-5; D unresolved. The CDR3 consists of 13 residues. Trimming cost V 3 bases and J 4 bases, with 9 bases left between them. The germline V gene encodes CDR1 MNHEY and CDR2 SMNVEV (reference sequence).

The V call is TRBV6-5, the J call TRBJ1-1; D gene unclear. Germline V gene lookup returns CDR1 MNHEY and CDR2 SVGAGI. The CDR3 sequence is 14 residues long. Trimming pared 3 bases from V and 13 bases from J, leaving 21 bases between. The CDR3 region has the DNA TGTGCCAGCAGTTATAGCGAATTCCCGCCGCTGGTTTTCTTT. It is translated as CASSYSEFPPLVFF.

This sequence joins TRBV11-2 and TRBJ2-3, with 9 bases identical to TRBD2. In germline, CDR1 is SGHAT, CDR2 FQNNGV. The CDR3 sequence is 16 residues long. The ends lost 5 bases at V and 0 bases at J; junction bases unmatched: 6. The DNA for the CDR3 is TGTGCCAGCAGCGGACCTAGCGGGGTTAGCACAGATACGCAGTATTTT. Its protein is CASSGPSGVSTDTQYF.

The chain has TRBV18 and TRBJ1-2; D unresolved. The germline V and J ends were trimmed by 0 bases and 2 bases, with 10 bases remaining between them. Germline V gene sequence: CDR1 KGHSH, CDR2 LQKENI. The CDR3 sequence is 15 residues long. The chain's CDR3 is CASSPPGLSNYGYTF. The CDR3 region has the DNA TGTGCCAGCTCACCACCCGGACTTTCAAACTATGGCTACACCTTC.

V is TRBV19 and J is TRBJ2-7; D not resolved. Trimming left V 1 base short and J 3 bases short, with 19 bases between. This CDR3 is built from 17 residues. The germline CDR1 and CDR2 sequences are LNHDA and SQIVND (reference sequence). CDR3 DNA: TGTGCCAGTAGTATAGTCAAGACCGGAACCTATTTCTACGAGCAGTACTTC. It translates to CASSIVKTGTYFYEQYF.

The rearrangement uses TRBV7-3 and TRBJ1-3; no clear D. Germline V gene data show CDR1 as SGHTA and CDR2 as FQGTGA. CDR3 length equals 13 residues. Trimming took off 5 bases at V and 8 bases at J, with 13 bases between the two ends. The CDR3 DNA is TGTGCCAGCAGCCCACCCAACAGTGACACCATATATTTT. This sequence encodes CASSPPNSDTIYF.

The CDR3: CASSRGLAGGETKNIQYF. The CDR3 DNA sequence: TGCGCCAGCAGCCGTGGACTAGCGGGAGGAGAGACCAAAAACATTCAGTACTTC. The chain couples TRBV4-1 to TRBJ2-4; TRBD2 agrees at 14 bases. Per the germline V gene, CDR1 is MGHRA and CDR2 is YSYEKL. This CDR3 is 18 amino acids long. The V gene end was trimmed by 4 bases and the J gene end by 2 bases; junction bases not matched to a gene: 7.

The chain joins TRBV21-1 to TRBJ1-4. TRBV21-1 is assigned pseudogene status. The CDR3 is 18 residues long. This CDR3 reads CASSKDNFAEGGYEKLFF. The CDR3 DNA reads as TGTGCCAGCAGCAAAGATAATTTTGCGGAGGGGGGGTACGAAAAACTGTTTTTT.

The chain is built from TRBV25-1 and TRBJ1-6; perhaps TRBD1 as D (6 bases). Trimming cost V 6 bases and J 8 bases, with 17 bases left between them. Germline CDR1 reads MGHDK; CDR2 reads SYGVNS. The CDR3 has 15 residues. The CDR3 DNA reads TGTGCCAGCAGCCAGGGGTGGGGATACGATTCACCCCTCCACTTT. This gives the protein CASSQGWGYDSPLHF. The entire variable domain, with the rest obtained from reference TRBV25-1 and TRBJ1-6, is as follows: EADIYQTPRYLVIGTGKKITLECSQTMGHDKMYWYQQDPGMELHLIHYSYGVNSTEKGDLSSESTVSRIRTEHFPLTLESARPSHTSQYLCASSQGWGYDSPLHFGNGTRLTVT.

The V gene is TRBV5-1, the J gene TRBJ2-4, with D perhaps matching TRBD2 (6 bases). CDR3 length equals 12 residues. Germline assignment: CDR1 SGHRS and CDR2 YFSETQ. Trimming left V 0 bases short and J 8 bases short, with 6 bases between. The CDR3 sequence: CASSLERDIQYF. The DNA of the CDR3 is TGCGCCAGCAGCTTGGAGCGGGACATTCAGTACTTC.

The rearrangement uses TRBV6-1 and TRBJ1-4; no reliable D call. This CDR3 contains 15 residues. The ends were cut back, 8 bases at V and 8 bases at J, with 21 bases in the middle. From germline, CDR1 is MNHNS and CDR2 SASEGT. The CDR3 is CASLGMAGKKEKLFF. The CDR3 DNA sequence: TGTGCCAGCCTAGGCATGGCAGGCAAAAAAGAAAAACTGTTTTTT.

The V and J genes are TRBV6-5 and TRBJ2-7; 7 bases line up with TRBD1. The CDR3 totals 15 residues. The V segment lost 4 bases and the J segment 5 bases; nucleotides outside the gene matches: 11. CDR1 is MNHEY and CDR2 is SVGAGI in the germline V gene. The CDR3 DNA follows: TGTGCCAGCAGTTCGTTGGAGAAGGGGGCCCACGAGCAGTACTTC. It specifies CASSSLEKGAHEQYF.

This clone occurred a few times. V and J are TRBV5-4 and TRBJ1-4, with TRBD1 matching over 8 bases. Germline trimming cut 7 bases from V and 8 bases from J; bases unmatched to any gene: 4. CDR1 is SGHNT, CDR2 YYREEE, per germline (reference sequence). The CDR3 is 12 residues long. The CDR3 DNA sequence: TGTGCCAGCCAGGGGGCCGGAGAAAAACTGTTTTTT. As protein: CASQGAGEKLFF.

The chain has TRBV6-5 and TRBJ1-6; D is possibly TRBD1 (6 bases). V lost 2 bases and J 5 bases, leaving 10 bases between the germline ends. The germline CDR1 and CDR2 sequences are MNHEY and SVGAGI. The CDR3 length is 15 residues. The CDR3 DNA is TGTGCCAGCAGTTACCCGGGACAAGATAATTCACCCCTCCACTTT. Amino acid sequence: CASSYPGQDNSPLHF.

This clone was seen a single time. The V and J genes are TRBV4-3 and TRBJ2-3; D may be TRBD2 (5 bases). Trimming shortened V by 1 base and J by 0 bases, and 11 bases separated the two germline ends. CDR3 length equals 16 residues. CDR1 is LGHNA, CDR2 YSLEER, per germline. CDR3 region: CASSQGRGLSTDTQYF. CDR3 nucleotides: TGCGCCAGCAGCCAAGGTCGGGGTTTGAGCACAGATACGCAGTATTTT.

The CDR3 sequence: CASSRDGELFF. The CDR3 nucleotides read TGTGCCAGTAGCAGGGACGGGGAGCTGTTTTTT. The V and J genes are TRBV19 and TRBJ2-2; D is perhaps TRBD1 (5 bases). CDR1 is LNHDA and CDR2 is SQIVND in the germline V gene (reference sequence). The V end was cut by 6 bases, the J end by 7 bases, with 6 bases between. The CDR3 contains 11 residues.

The rearrangement links TRBV2 to TRBJ2-7; 8 nucleotides match TRBD1. Germline V gene sequence: CDR1 SNHLY, CDR2 FYNNEI. V lost 6 bases to trimming and J lost 4 bases; unmatched junction nucleotides: 20. There are 18 residues in the CDR3. This CDR3 reads CASRGQKSGTGPWYEQYF. The CDR3 nucleotides are TGTGCCAGCAGGGGGCAAAAGTCCGGGACAGGACCATGGTACGAGCAGTACTTC.

V gene TRBV2 combines with J gene TRBJ2-6; tentatively, D is TRBD1 or TRBD2 (5 bases each). Germline assignment: CDR1 SNHLY and CDR2 FYNNEI. The CDR3 contains 15 residues. V was clipped by 3 bases and J by 4 bases, with 10 bases between them. For the CDR3, the DNA is TGTGCCAGCAGTGACGAGGGGTTGGGGGCCAACGTCCTGACTTTC. This gives the protein CASSDEGLGANVLTF.

The gene calls are TRBV21-1 and TRBJ2-5; the D call in the table, TRBD2, was not verified against the DNA. TRBV21-1 is a listed pseudogene. This CDR3 is 18 amino acids long. The CDR3 coding sequence is TGTGCCAGCAGCAAAGGGACTAGCGGGAGGGCCCGTCTGGAGACCCAGTACTTC. Translated, it gives CASSKGTSGRARLETQYF.

The V call is TRBV5-5, the J call TRBJ2-7, with 11 positions matching TRBD2. The CDR3 has 19 residues. Germline V gene lookup returns CDR1 SGHKS and CDR2 YYEKEE (reference sequence). V was pared by 1 base and J by 3 bases, with 15 bases of the junction left unmatched. As DNA, the CDR3 is TGTGCCAGCAGCTTGCTTGGGACAGGGACTAGCGGATCTAACTACGAGCAGTACTTC. It codes for CASSLLGTGTSGSNYEQYF.

This chain connects TRBV5-1 to TRBJ2-7, with unresolved D. The CDR3 is made up of 15 amino acids. Trimming took off 0 bases at V and 0 bases at J, with 10 bases between the two ends. CDR1 SGHRS and CDR2 YFSETQ come from the germline V gene. CDR3 nucleotides: TGCGCCAGCAGCTTGGAGCCAACGCTCTCCTACGAGCAGTACTTC. It yields the protein CASSLEPTLSYEQYF.

This chain links TRBV27 with TRBJ2-7; 7 positions match TRBD1. The CDR3 consists of 12 residues. Germline V gene lookup returns CDR1 MNHEY and CDR2 SMNVEV (reference sequence). V shed 5 bases and J 6 bases; nucleotides not matched to a gene: 4. In nucleotides, the CDR3 is TGTGCCAGCAGTCCAACAGGGGTCGAGCAGTACTTC. This codes for CASSPTGVEQYF.

The CDR3 protein is CASSQDTGQRSSYEQYF. The CDR3 region has the DNA TGCGCCAGCAGCCAAGATACGGGACAGCGTAGCTCCTACGAGCAGTACTTC. The chain employs TRBV4-3 and TRBJ2-7; 7 bases agree with TRBD1. This CDR3 has 17 amino acids. Germline V lookup: CDR1 LGHNA, CDR2 YSLEER. With 0 bases clipped from V and 0 bases from J, the junction kept 8 bases outside the gene matches.

The chain employs TRBV2 and TRBJ1-1, with 8 bases matching TRBD1. This CDR3 is 16 amino acids long. Germline V CDR1 and CDR2: SNHLY, FYNNEI. Germline trimming cut 4 bases from V and 4 bases from J; bases unmatched to any gene: 11. The CDR3 sequence is CASSVVPRGPGTEAFF. The CDR3 nucleotides read TGTGCCAGCAGTGTGGTTCCCAGGGGGCCGGGCACTGAAGCTTTCTTT.